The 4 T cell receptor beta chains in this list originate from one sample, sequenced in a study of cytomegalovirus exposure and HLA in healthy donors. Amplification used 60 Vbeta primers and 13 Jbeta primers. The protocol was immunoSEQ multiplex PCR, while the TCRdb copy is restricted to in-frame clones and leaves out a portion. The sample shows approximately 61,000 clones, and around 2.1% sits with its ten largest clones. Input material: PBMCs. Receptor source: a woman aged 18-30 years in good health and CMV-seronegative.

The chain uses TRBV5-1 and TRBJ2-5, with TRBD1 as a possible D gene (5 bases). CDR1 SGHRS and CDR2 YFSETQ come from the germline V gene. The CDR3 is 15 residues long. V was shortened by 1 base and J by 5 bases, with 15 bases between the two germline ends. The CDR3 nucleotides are TGCGCCAGCAGCTTGAACGTTGGGGCTTCCGAGACCCAGTACTTC. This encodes CASSLNVGASETQYF.

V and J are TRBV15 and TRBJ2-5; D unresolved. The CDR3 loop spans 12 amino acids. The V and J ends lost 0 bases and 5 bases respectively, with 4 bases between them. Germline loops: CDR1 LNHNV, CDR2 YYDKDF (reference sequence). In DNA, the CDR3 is TGTGCCACCAGCAGAGATGCGGAGACCCAGTACTTC. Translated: CATSRDAETQYF.

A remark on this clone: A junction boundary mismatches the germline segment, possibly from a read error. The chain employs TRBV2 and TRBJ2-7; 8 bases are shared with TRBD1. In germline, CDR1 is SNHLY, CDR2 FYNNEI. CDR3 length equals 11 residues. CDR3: CASSADRDASF. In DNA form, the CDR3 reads TGTGCCAGCAGTGCGGACAGGGATGCGTCGTTC.

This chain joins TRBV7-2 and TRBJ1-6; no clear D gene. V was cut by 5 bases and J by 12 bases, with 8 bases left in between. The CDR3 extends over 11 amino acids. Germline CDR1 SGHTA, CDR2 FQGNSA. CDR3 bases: TGTGCCAGCAGCCCCGGGGAACCCCTCCACTTT. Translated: CASSPGEPLHF.